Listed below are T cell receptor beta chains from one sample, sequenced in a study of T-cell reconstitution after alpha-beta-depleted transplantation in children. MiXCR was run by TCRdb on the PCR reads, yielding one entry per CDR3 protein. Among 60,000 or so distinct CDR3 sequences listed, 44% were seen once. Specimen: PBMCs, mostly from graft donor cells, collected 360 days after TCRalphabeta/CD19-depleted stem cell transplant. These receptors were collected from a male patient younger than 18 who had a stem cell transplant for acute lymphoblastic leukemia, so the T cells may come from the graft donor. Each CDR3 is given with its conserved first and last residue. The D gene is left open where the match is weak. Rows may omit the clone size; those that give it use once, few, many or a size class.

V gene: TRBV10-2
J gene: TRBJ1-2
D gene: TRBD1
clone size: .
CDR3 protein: CASRDRIYGYTF
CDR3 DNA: TGCGCCAGCAGGGACAGGATCTATGGCTACACCTTC

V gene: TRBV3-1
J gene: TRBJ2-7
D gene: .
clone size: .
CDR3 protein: CASSPYQGSPYEQYF
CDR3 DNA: TGTGCCAGCAGCCCCTACCAGGGGTCCCCCTACGAGCAGTACTTC

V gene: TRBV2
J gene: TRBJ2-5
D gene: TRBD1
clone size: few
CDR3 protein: CASSDPRLGTANQETQYF
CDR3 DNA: TGTGCCAGCAGTGACCCTCGCCTCGGGACAGCGAACCAAGAGACCCAGTACTTC

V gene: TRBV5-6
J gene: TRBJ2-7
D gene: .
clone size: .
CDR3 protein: CASSSLSYEQYF
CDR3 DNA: TGTGCCAGCAGCTCCCTTTCCTACGAGCAGTACTTC

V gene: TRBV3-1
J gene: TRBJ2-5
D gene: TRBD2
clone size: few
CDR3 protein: CASSLKLTSGQETQYF
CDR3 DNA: TGTGCCAGCAGCCTCAAGTTGACTAGCGGACAAGAGACCCAGTACTTC

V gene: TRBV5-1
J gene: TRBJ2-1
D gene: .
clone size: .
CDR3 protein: CASSLAWDISASNEQFF
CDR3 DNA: TGCGCCAGCAGCTTGGCCTGGGACATCTCAGCATCCAATGAGCAGTTCTTC

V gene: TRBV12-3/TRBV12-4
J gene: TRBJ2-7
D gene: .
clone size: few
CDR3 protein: CASSSLRTAREQYF
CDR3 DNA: TGTGCCAGCAGTTCCCTTCGAACGGCTAGGGAGCAGTACTTC

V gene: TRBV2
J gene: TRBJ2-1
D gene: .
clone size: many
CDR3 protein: CASSAYSYNEQFF
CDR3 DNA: TGTGCCAGCAGTGCCTACTCCTACAATGAGCAGTTCTTC

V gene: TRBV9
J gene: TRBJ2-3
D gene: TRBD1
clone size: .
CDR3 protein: CASGPGQRTDTQYF
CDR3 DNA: TGTGCCAGCGGCCCGGGACAGCGAACAGATACGCAGTATTTT

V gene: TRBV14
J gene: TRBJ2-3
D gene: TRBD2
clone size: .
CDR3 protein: CASSWTGGITDTQYF
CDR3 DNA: TGTGCCAGCAGCTGGACGGGGGGTATCACAGATACGCAGTATTTT

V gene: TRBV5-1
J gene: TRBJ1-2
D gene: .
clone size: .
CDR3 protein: CASSFTSSLDVCLHREDYGYTF
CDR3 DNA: TGCGCCAGCAGCTTTACGTCGAGCTTGGATGTTTGTCTACACAGGGAGGACTATGGCTACACCTTC

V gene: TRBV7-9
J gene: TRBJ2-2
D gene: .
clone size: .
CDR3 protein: CASNIALQNTGELFF
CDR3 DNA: TGTGCCAGCAATATAGCACTTCAGAACACCGGGGAGCTGTTTTTT

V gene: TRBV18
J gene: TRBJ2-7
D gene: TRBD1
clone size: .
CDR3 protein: CASSPNRDSKQYF
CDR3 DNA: TGTGCCAGCTCACCCAACAGGGACAGTAAGCAGTACTTC

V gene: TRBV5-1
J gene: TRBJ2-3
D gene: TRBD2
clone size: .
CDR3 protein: CASSVLAGTDTQYF
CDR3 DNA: TGCGCCAGCAGCGTACTAGCGGGTACAGATACGCAGTATTTT

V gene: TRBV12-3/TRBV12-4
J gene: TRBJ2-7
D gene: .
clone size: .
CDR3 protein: CASSPGRTYEQYF
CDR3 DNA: TGTGCCAGCAGCCCAGGACGGACCTACGAGCAGTACTTC

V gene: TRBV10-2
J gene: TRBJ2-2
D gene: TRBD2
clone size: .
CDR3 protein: CASSESGLVRGELFF
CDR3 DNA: TGCGCCAGCAGTGAGTCTGGACTAGTGAGGGGGGAGCTGTTTTTT

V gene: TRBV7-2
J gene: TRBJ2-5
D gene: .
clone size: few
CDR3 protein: CASSFRGFPETQYF
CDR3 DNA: TGTGCCAGCAGCTTTAGGGGTTTCCCAGAGACCCAGTACTTC

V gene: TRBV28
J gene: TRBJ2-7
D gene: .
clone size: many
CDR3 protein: CASRAGTAEQYF
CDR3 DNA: TGTGCCAGCAGGGCAGGGACCGCCGAGCAGTACTTC

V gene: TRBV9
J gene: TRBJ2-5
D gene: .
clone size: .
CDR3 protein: CASSVTGSQETQYF
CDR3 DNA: TGTGCCAGCAGCGTGACAGGTTCCCAAGAGACCCAGTACTTC

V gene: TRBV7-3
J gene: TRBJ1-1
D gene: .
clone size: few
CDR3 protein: CASSLIGIGATGRNTEAFF
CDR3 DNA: TGTGCCAGCAGCTTAATAGGAATTGGGGCCACAGGGCGCAACACTGAAGCTTTCTTT

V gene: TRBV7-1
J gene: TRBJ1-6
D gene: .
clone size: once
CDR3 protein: CASSSGVNDNSPLHF
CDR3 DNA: TGTGCCAGCAGCTCAGGGGTAAATGATAATTCACCCCTCCACTTT

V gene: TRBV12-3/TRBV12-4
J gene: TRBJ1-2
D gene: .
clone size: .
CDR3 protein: CARSRDYGYTF
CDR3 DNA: TGTGCCAGGTCCAGGGACTATGGCTACACCTTC

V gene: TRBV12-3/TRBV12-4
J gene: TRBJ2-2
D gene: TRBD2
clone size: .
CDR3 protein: CASSLRLAGAANTGELFF
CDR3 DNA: TGTGCCAGCAGCCTAAGACTAGCGGGGGCCGCGAACACCGGGGAGCTGTTTTTT

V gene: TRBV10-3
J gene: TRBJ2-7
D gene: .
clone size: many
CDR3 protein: CAISDIKNGVYEQYF
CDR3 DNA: TGTGCCATCAGTGACATAAAAAATGGAGTCTACGAGCAGTACTTC

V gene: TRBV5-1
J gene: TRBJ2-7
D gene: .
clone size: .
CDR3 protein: CASSYDSYEQYF
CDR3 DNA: TGCGCCAGCAGCTACGACTCCTACGAGCAGTACTTC

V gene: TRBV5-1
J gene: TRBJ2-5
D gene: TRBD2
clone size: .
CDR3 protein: CASSLKREVTQYF
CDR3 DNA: TGCGCCAGCAGCTTAAAGCGGGAGGTGACCCAGTACTTC

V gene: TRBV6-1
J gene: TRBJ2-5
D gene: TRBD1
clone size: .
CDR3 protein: CASSKTGTGGRGETQYF
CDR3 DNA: TGTGCCAGCAGTAAGACCGGGACAGGGGGCAGGGGAGAGACCCAGTACTTC

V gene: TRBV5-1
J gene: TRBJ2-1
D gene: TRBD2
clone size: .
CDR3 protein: CASSSSGAGYNEQFF
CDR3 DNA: TGCGCCAGCAGCTCTAGCGGAGCGGGGTACAATGAGCAGTTCTTC

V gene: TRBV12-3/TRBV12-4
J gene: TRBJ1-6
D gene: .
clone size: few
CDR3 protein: CASTARTLNSPLHF
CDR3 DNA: TGTGCCAGCACCGCCCGGACACTGAATTCACCCCTCCACTTT

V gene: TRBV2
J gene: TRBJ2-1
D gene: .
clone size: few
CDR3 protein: CASVGEVPPEQFF
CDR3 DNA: TGTGCCAGCGTGGGGGAGGTCCCCCCTGAGCAGTTCTTC

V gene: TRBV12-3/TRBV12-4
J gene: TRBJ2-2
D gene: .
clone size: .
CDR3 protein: CASSLAGTGELFF
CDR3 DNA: TGTGCCAGCAGTCTAGCAGGCACCGGGGAGCTGTTTTTT

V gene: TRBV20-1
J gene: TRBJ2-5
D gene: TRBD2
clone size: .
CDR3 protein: CSAASGTSGMLETQYF
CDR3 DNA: TGCAGTGCTGCGTCCGGGACTAGCGGGATGTTAGAGACCCAGTACTTC

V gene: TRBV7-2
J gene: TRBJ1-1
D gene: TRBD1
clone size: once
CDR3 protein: CASSTGTGGPEAFF
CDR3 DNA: TGTGCCAGCAGCACCGGGACAGGGGGCCCTGAAGCTTTCTTT

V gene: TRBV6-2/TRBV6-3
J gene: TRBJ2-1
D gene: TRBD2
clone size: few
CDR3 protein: CASSYVGGLRNEQFF
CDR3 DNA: TGTGCCAGCAGTTATGTGGGAGGGCTGCGGAATGAGCAGTTCTTC

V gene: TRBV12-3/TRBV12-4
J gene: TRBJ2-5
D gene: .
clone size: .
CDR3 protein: CASSFSIAYQETQYF
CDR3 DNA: TGTGCCAGCAGTTTCTCGATAGCGTACCAAGAGACCCAGTACTTC

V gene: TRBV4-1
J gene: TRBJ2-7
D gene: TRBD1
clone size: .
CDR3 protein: CASSPLTGSLREQYF
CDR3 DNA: TGCGCCAGCAGCCCGTTGACAGGGAGCCTACGGGAGCAGTACTTC

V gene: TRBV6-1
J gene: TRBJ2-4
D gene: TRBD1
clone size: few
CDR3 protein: CASSTARGQGWSENIQYF
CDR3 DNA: TGTGCCAGCAGTACCGCGCGAGGACAGGGGTGGTCGGAAAACATTCAGTACTTC

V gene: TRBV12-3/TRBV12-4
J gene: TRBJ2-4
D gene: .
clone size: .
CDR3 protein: CASSQEQGRDIQYF
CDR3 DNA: TGTGCCAGCAGTCAGGAACAGGGCCGGGACATTCAGTACTTC

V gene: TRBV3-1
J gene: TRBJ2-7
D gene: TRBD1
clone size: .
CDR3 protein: CASSYDRGPYEQYF
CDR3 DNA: TGTGCCAGCAGCTACGACAGGGGTCCCTACGAGCAGTACTTC

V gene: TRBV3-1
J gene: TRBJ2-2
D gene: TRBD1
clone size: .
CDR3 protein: CASSQGTGYTGELFF
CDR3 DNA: TGTGCCAGCAGCCAAGGGACAGGGTACACCGGGGAGCTGTTTTTT